This T cell receptor (beta chain) was captured in a study of a mutant IDH1 vaccine in newly diagnosed glioma. Study-level background: Treated patients, averaging around 40 years, were around 60% male and about 38% female. Radiotherapy, temozolomide, or both had been given previously, and both were given to most. Study findings and constraints: It was approximately 92% of patients that developed vaccine-induced immune responses.

The assay was immunoSEQ multiplex PCR, and TCRdb's table has in-frame clones only and misses some. The data show some 60,000 clones, with more than 85% seen just once and 2.5% to 3% held by the top ten. Trimming took 5 bases from V and 7 from J; bases not matched to a gene: 3. The CDR3 length is 14 residues. The germline V gene has CDR1 SNHLY and CDR2 FYNNEI. This clone was detected only once. Its cognate antigen is unknown. The time point denotes: baseline, week 1 (first vaccination visit). Described treatment: pre-vaccination baseline after standard-of-care therapy. Every donor had a new WHO grade 3 or 4 astrocytoma that was IDH1-mutant, with loss of nuclear ATRX.

Here the sequenced sample was PBMCs, taken from a glioma patient treated with radiotherapy, temozolomide or both. The TCR comes from a man aged 45-60 years with glioma. V gene TRBV2 combines with J gene TRBJ2-1; TRBD1 matches 12 bases. The CDR3 DNA sequence: TGTGCCAGCAGTTGGGACAGGGGGCGGAATGAGCAGTTCTTC. It is translated as CASSWDRGRNEQFF.